Below, 8 T cell receptor beta chains from the same sample are listed, as sequenced in a study of post-analysis software for immune sequencing data (dated by TCRdb to 2014 to 2015). Paper-wide results and their limitations: About 5 TRBV segments, including TRBV5-6, TRBV5-1 and TRBV20-1, were significantly more frequent in patients than controls.

These TCRs are of unknown antigen specificity. Library preparation used PCR. The instrument was an Illumina HiSeq 2500. Unique molecular identifiers were incorporated into TCR beta cDNA libraries to reduce PCR and sequencing biases. Starting from the raw public reads, TCRdb applied fastp trimming at Q25, assembled clones with MiXCR and retained in-frame beta chains. Each record represents a unique CDR3 protein, reported with the most common genes and DNA among its rows. The sample table contains a few hundred thousand distinct CDR3 sequences; only one count was recorded for approximately 46% of them. Of the sample, 12% falls within the top ten clones. Material for sequencing was blood. Source of these receptors: a girl aged 5-17 years with multiple sclerosis.

The chain combines TRBV12-3 or TRBV12-4 with TRBJ2-1; D is ambiguous. V was shortened by 7 bases and J by 0 bases, with 13 bases between the two germline ends. The CDR3 is 15 residues long. In nucleotides, the CDR3 is TGTGCCAGCACCCAGACCCAAAGCTCCTACAATGAGCAGTTCTTC. Its protein is CASTQTQSSYNEQFF.

The CDR3, as DNA: TGCAGTGCCCAAACGGGCCTCCTATCGGGGGGCTACACCTTC. Translated: CSAQTGLLSGGYTF. The V and J genes are TRBV20-1 and TRBJ1-2; no reliable D call. Germline-derived CDR1 and CDR2 are DFQATT and SNEGSKA (reference sequence). The length of the CDR3 is 14 residues. The V and J ends lost 6 bases and 8 bases respectively, with 22 bases between them.

The V call is TRBV7-2, the J call TRBJ2-3, with TRBD1 matching 9 bases. The J segment lost 10 bases and the V segment lost 10 bases, leaving 15 bases of the junction unmatched. The CDR3 has 14 amino acids. From germline, CDR1 is SGHTA and CDR2 FQGNSA. CDR3 bases: TGTGCCACCGCGACGGGACAGGGCGGGATGGCGCAGTATTTT. Its translation: CATATGQGGMAQYF.

The chain is built from TRBV6-4 and TRBJ2-3; 14 positions agree with TRBD2. After removal of 3 bases from V and 4 bases from J, the junction contained 3 bases not matched to a gene. Germline-derived CDR1 and CDR2 are MRHNA and SNTAGT. The CDR3 is 16 residues long. Here the CDR3 DNA reads TGTGCCAGCAGTGAATCGGGACTAGCGGGAGCAGATACGCAGTATTTT. Protein: CASSESGLAGADTQYF.

This clonotype has just a few counts. The rearrangement links TRBV9 to TRBJ2-3, with 8 bases matching TRBD2. V was clipped by 3 bases and J by 5 bases; unmatched bases: 14. CDR1 and CDR2 (germline): SGDLS, YYNGEE. There are 17 residues in the CDR3. Here the CDR3 reads CASSAPGTRVFRDTQYF. The CDR3 nucleotides read TGTGCCAGCAGCGCTCCGGGGACTAGGGTTTTCCGAGATACGCAGTATTTT.

CDR3 sequence: CASSGERGTAGVRYNEQFF. Written as DNA, the CDR3 is TGTGCCAGCAGTGGGGAGAGGGGCACGGCGGGAGTCCGCTACAATGAGCAGTTCTTC. V is TRBV2 and J is TRBJ2-1; 7 bases align to TRBD2. V dropped 4 bases and J dropped 3; count of bases not matched to a gene: 18. Looked up from germline, CDR1 is SNHLY and CDR2 is FYNNEI. The CDR3 totals 19 residues.

The chain joins TRBV7-8 to TRBJ2-2; 7 nucleotides line up with TRBD2. Germline V gene lookup returns CDR1 SGHVS and CDR2 FQNEAQ. The CDR3 has 15 residues. Losses at the gene ends were 2 bases for V and 5 bases for J; bases not matched to a gene: 5. CDR3 nucleotide sequence: TGTGCCAGCAGCTTACGGGGGGATTGGACCGGGGAGCTGTTTTTT. Its translation is CASSLRGDWTGELFF. Filled out from reference TRBV7-8 and TRBJ2-2, the complete variable domain reads GAGVSQSPRYKVAKRGQDVALRCDPISGHVSLFWYQQALGQGPEFLTYFQNEAQLDKSGLPSDRFFAERPEGSVSTLKIQRTQQEDSAVYLCASSLRGDWTGELFFGEGSRLTVL.

V gene TRBV30 combines with J gene TRBJ2-5; 7 nucleotides agree with TRBD1. TRBJ2-7 matches the DNA end more closely, so the J call is doubtful. Germline lookup yields CDR1 GTSNPN and CDR2 SVGIG (reference sequence). The CDR3 totals 16 residues. The CDR3 loop reads CAWSSLGQPIYYEQYF. For the CDR3, the DNA is TGTGCCTGGAGTTCGTTGGGACAGCCTATCTACTACGAGCAGTACTTC.